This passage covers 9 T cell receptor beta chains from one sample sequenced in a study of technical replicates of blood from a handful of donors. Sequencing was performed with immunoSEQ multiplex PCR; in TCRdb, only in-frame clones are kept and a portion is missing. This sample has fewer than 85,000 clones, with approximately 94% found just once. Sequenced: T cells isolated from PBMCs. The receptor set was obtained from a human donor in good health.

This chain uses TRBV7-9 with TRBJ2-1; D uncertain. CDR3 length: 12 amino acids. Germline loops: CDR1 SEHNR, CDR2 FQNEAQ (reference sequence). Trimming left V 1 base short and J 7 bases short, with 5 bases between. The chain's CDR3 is CASSLVMNEQFF. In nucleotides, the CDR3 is TGTGCCAGCAGCTTAGTTATGAATGAGCAGTTCTTC.

CDR3 sequence reads: CASSELQGYEQYF. In nucleotides, the CDR3 is TGTGCCAGTTCAGAGCTACAGGGGTACGAGCAGTACTTC. The V gene is TRBV19, the J gene TRBJ2-7; 7 bases align to TRBD1. The CDR3 is 13 residues long. Looked up from germline, CDR1 is LNHDA and CDR2 is SQIVND (reference sequence). The V segment lost 8 bases and the J segment 4 bases; nucleotides outside the gene matches: 8.

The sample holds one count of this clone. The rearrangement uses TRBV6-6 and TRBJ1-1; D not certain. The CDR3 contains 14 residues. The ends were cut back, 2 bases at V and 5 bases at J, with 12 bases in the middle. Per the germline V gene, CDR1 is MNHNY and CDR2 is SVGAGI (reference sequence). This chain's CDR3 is CASSYPGRETEAFF. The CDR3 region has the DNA TGTGCCAGCAGTTACCCGGGTCGGGAAACTGAAGCTTTCTTT.

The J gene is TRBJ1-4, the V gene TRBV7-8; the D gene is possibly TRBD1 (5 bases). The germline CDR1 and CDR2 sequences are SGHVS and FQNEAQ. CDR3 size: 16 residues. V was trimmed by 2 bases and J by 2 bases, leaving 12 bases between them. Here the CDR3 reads CASSLSAGRTNEKLFF. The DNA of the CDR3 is TGTGCCAGCAGCTTATCGGCAGGGAGGACTAATGAAAAACTGTTTTTT.

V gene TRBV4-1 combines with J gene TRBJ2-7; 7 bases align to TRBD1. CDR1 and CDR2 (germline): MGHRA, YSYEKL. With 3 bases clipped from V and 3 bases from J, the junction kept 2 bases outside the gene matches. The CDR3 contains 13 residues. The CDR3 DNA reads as TGCGCCAGCAGCCAGGACAGGAGCTACGAGCAGTACTTC. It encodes CASSQDRSYEQYF.

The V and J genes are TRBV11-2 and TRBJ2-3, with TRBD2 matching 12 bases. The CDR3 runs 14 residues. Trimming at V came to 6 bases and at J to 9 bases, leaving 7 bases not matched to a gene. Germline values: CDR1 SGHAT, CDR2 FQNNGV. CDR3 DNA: TGTGCCAGCAGTCTGACTAGCGGGAGTAGGACGCAGTATTTT. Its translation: CASSLTSGSRTQYF. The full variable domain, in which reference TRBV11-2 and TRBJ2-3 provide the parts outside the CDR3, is EAGVAQSPRYKIIEKRQSVAFWCNPISGHATLYWYQQILGQGPKLLIQFQNNGVVDDSQLPKDRFSAERLKGVDSTLKIQPAKLEDSAVYLCASSLTSGSRTQYFGPGTRLTVL.

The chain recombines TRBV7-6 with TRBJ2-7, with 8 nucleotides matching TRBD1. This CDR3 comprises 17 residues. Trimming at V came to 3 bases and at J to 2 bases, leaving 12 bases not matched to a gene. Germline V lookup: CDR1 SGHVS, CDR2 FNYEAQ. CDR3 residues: CASSFNPYRGETYEQYF. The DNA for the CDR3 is TGTGCCAGCAGCTTTAACCCCTACAGGGGGGAAACCTACGAGCAGTACTTC.

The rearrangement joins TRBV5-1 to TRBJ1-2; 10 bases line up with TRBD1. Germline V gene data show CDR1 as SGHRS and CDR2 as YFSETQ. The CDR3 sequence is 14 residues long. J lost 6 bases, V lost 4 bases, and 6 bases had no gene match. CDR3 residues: CASSGGQGSDGYTF. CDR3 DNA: TGCGCCAGCAGCGGGGGACAGGGGAGTGATGGCTACACCTTC.

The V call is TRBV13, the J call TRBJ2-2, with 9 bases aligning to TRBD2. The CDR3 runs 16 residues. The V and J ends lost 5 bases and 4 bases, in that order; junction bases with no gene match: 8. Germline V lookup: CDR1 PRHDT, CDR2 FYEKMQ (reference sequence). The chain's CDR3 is CASSLEAGGGTGELFF. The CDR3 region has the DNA TGTGCCAGCAGCCTAGAAGCGGGAGGCGGCACCGGGGAGCTGTTTTTT.